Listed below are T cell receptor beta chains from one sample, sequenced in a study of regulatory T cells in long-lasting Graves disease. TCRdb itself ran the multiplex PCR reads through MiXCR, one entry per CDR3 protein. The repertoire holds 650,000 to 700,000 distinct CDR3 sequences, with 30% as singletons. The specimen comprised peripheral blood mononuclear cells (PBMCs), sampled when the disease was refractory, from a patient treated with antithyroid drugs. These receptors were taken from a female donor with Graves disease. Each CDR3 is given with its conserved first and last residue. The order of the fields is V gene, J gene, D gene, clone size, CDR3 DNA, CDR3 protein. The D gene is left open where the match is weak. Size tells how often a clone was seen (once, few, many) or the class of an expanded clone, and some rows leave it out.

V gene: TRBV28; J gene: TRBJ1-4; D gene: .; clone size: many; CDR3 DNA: TGTGCCAGCAGTTTTACCGCTTACCGACCGGGCGGATCCGTAAATGAAAAACTGTTTTTT; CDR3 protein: CASSFTAYRPGGSVNEKLFF
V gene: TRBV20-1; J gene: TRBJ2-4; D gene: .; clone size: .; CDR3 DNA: TGCAGCTCCCTCACAGAGGGAAACATTCAGTACTTC; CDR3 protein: CSSLTEGNIQYF
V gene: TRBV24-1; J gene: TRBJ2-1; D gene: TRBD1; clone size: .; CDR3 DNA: TGTGCCACCAGTGATACAGGGGACGAGACCCAGTTCTTC; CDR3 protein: CATSDTGDETQFF
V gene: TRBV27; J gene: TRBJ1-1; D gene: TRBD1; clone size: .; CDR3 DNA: TGTGTCAGCAGTTTATCGGGACAGGGTTGGAACACTGAAGCTTTCTTT; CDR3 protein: CVSSLSGQGWNTEAFF
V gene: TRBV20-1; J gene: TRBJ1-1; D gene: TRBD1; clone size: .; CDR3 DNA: TGCAGTGCTAGAAAACAGGGGGCGGGCACTGAAGCTTTCTTT; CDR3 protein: CSARKQGAGTEAFF
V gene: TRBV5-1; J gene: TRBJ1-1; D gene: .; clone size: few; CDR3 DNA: TGCGCCAGCAGCCCCCGGACCCAGGGTAAGGGCACTGAAGCTTTCTTT; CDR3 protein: CASSPRTQGKGTEAFF
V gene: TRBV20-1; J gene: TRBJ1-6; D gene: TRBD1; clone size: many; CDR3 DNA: TGCAGTGCCCGGGGGACAGCTAGATCACCCCTCCACTTT; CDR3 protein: CSARGTARSPLHF
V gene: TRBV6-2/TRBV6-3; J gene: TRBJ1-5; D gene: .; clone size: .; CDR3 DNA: TGTGCCAGCACCAGGGACGGCCTCTGGCCCCAGCATTTT; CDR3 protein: CASTRDGLWPQHF
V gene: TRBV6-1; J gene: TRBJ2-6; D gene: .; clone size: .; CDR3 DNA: TGTGCCAGCTCCCGCAGGGGAGGAGCTGGGGCCAACGTCCTGACTTTC; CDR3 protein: CASSRRGGAGANVLTF
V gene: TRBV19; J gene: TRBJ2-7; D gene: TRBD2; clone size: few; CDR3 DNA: TGTGCCAGTAGTCTCGGGCTAGCGGGCTTTTCGAGCTCCTACGAGCAGTACTTC; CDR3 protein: CASSLGLAGFSSSYEQYF
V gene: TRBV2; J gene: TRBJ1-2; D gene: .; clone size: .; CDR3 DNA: TGTGCCAGCAGTAGAGTGGGCTATGGCTACACCTTC; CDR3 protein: CASSRVGYGYTF
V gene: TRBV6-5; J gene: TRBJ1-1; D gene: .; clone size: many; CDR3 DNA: TGTGCCAGCAGTTACGACAGCTCCTACATGAACACTGAAGCTTTCTTT; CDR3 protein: CASSYDSSYMNTEAFF
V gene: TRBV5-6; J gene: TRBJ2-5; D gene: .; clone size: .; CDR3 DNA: TGTGCCAGCAGCTTACGGTGGGGGGAGACCCAGTACTTC; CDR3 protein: CASSLRWGETQYF
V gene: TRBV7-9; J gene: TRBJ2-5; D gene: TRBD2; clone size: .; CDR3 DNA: TGTGCCAGCAGCTTTTGGGAGGGTCCGTTGTACTTC; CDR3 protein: CASSFWEGPLYF
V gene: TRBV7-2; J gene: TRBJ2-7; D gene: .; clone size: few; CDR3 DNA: TGTGCCAGCAGTCCTCATCGGGGATACGAGCAGTACTTC; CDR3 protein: CASSPHRGYEQYF
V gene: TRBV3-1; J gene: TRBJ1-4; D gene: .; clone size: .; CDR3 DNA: TGTGCCAGCAGCCCCCATCTGAATGAAAAACTGTTTTTT; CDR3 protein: CASSPHLNEKLFF
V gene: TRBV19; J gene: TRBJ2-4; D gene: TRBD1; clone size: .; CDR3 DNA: TGTGCCAGTAGTATAGCTAGGGGGCAGGGTCTGGGCAAAAACATTCAGTACTTC; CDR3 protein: CASSIARGQGLGKNIQYF
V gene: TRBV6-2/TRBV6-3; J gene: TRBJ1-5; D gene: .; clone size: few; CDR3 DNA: TGTGCCAGCAGTGAAACGACAGCCTATCAGCCCCAGCATTTT; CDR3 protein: CASSETTAYQPQHF
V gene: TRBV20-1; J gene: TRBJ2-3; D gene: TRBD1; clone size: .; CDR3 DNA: TGCAGTGCTAGATCCCCCACGGACAGGGCACGCACAGATACGCAGTATTTT; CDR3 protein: CSARSPTDRARTDTQYF
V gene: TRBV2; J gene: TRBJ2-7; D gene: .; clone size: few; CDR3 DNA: TGTGCCAGCAGTATGGACACCTTCGCCGAGCAGTACTTC; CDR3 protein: CASSMDTFAEQYF
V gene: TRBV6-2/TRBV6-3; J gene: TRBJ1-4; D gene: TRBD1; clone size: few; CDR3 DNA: TGTGCCAGCAGTACCCCCCGGGACAGGGACGTTTCAGTGCCAACTAATGAAAAACTGTTTTTT; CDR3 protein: CASSTPRDRDVSVPTNEKLFF
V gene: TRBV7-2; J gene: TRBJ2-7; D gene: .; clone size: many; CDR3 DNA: TGTGCCAGCAGCTACCCGGACGTCACCTACGAGCAGTACTTC; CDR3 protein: CASSYPDVTYEQYF
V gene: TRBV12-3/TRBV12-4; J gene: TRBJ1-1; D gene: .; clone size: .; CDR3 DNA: TGTGCCAGCAGGAGGGACGGATACACTGAAGCTTTCTTT; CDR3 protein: CASRRDGYTEAFF
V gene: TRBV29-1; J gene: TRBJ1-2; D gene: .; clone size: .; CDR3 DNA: TGCAGCGTTGCGTCTCGATATGGCTACACCTTC; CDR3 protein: CSVASRYGYTF
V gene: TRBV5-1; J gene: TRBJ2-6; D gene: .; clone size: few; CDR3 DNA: TGCGCCAGCAGCCCTGGTCGGGCCCCGTTAGGGGCCAACGTCCTGACTTTC; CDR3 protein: CASSPGRAPLGANVLTF
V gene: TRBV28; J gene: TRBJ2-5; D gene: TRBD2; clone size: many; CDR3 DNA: TGTGCCAGCAGTACCCTACTAGCGGGAGGGAAGTCAGAGACCCAGTACTTC; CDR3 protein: CASSTLLAGGKSETQYF
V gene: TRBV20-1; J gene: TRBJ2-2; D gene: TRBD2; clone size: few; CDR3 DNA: TGCAGTGCTGAGCGGGAGGCTAACGGGGAGCTGTTTTTT; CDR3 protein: CSAEREANGELFF
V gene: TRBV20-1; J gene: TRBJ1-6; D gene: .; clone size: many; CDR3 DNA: TGCAGTGCTAGAGTACCCCAGGGAGGAGATTCACCCCTCCACTTT; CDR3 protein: CSARVPQGGDSPLHF
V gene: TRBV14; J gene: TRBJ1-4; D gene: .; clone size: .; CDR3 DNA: TGTGCCAGCAGCCAAGAGAGGACGGGTGCGAATGAAAAACTGTTTTTT; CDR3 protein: CASSQERTGANEKLFF
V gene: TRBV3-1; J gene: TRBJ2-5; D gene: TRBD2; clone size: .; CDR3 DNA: TGTGCCAGCAGCCAAGGCCCGGGACTAGCGACCAAAGAGACCCAGTACTTC; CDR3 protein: CASSQGPGLATKETQYF
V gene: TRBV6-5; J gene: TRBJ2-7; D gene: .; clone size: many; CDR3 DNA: TGTGCCAGCAGTTACTCTAGTCAGGGGAAGTCCGAGCAGTACTTC; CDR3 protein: CASSYSSQGKSEQYF
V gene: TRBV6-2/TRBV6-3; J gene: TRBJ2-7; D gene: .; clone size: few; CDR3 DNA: TGTGCCAGCAGTTACTCGGTGTCCCTCGGTAGCTACGAGCAGTACTTC; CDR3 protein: CASSYSVSLGSYEQYF
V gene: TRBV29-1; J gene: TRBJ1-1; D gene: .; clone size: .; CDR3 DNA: TGCAGCGTTGATTTGGGGAAGACTGAAGCTTTCTTT; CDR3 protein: CSVDLGKTEAFF
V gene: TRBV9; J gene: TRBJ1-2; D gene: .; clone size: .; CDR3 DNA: TGTGCCAGCAGCTTCAGAGACAGACTCTATGGCTACACCTTC; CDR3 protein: CASSFRDRLYGYTF
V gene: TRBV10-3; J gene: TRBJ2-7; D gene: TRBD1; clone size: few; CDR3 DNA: TGTGCCATCAGTGATCACCGGGACAGGGGAGTGAACGAGCAGTACTTC; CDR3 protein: CAISDHRDRGVNEQYF
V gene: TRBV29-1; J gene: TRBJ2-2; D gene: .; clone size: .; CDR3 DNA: TGCAGCGCCCGTGGGGGACAAGGCACCGGGGAGCTGTTTTTT; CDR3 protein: CSARGGQGTGELFF
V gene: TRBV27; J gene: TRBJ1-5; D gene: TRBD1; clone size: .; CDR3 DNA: TGTGCCAGCAGACAGACAGGGAGGAATCGGCCCCAGCATTTT; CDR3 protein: CASRQTGRNRPQHF
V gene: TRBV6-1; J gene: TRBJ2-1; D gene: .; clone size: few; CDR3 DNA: TGTGCCAGCAGTCCGCCTGATGAGCAGTTCTTC; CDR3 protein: CASSPPDEQFF
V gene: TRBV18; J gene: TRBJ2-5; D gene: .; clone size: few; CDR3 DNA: TGTGCCAGCTCACCACTCATCGAAGAGACCCAGTACTTC; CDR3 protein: CASSPLIEETQYF
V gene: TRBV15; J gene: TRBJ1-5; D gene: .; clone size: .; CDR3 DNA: TGTGCCACCAGCAGAGACAGTAGCCAGCCCCAGCATTTT; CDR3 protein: CATSRDSSQPQHF
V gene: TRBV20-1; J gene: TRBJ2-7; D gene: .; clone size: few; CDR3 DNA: TGCAGTGCTAGAGCAGGGGAAGGCGAGCAGTACTTC; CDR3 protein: CSARAGEGEQYF
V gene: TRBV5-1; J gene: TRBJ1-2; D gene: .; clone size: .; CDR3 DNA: TGCGCCAGCAGCTCACAGGGCTCGAGTGGCTACACCTTC; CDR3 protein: CASSSQGSSGYTF